Shown below are 5 T cell receptor beta chains from a single sample sequenced in a study of T cells after yellow fever vaccination. Via MiXCR, TCRdb re-called the 5' RACE reads, giving one row per CDR3 protein. The table has roughly 350,000 distinct CDR3 sequences, 4.1% seen once. Source: PBMCs, taken 5 days after the yellow fever booster vaccination. The receptors were sampled from a man between 18 and 29 years old who received the YFV17D yellow fever vaccine.

Of note for this clonotype: This may stem from a read error, because a much larger clone lies one nucleotide away. The chain employs TRBV11-2 and TRBJ2-5, with 9 bases that match TRBD1. Germline V gene sequence: CDR1 SGHAT, CDR2 FQNNGV. CDR3 size: 14 residues. Trimming at V came to 6 bases and at J to 7 bases, leaving 9 bases not matched to a gene. The CDR3 DNA follows: TGTGCCAGCAGTTCCGGGACAGGGAAAGGGACCCAGTACTTC. This gives the protein CASSSGTGKGTQYF.

This clonotype was counted only a few times. The V gene is TRBV29-1, the J gene TRBJ1-1; unclear D gene. CDR1 SQVTM and CDR2 ANQGSEA come from the germline V gene. This CDR3 region has 8 residues. Trimming stripped 5 bases from V and 10 bases from J, with 5 bases between. This CDR3 reads CSVSGAFF. The CDR3 region has the DNA TGCAGCGTTTCTGGAGCTTTCTTT.

In its sample, this clonotype was seen a few times. This rearrangement joins TRBV11-2 to TRBJ2-3, with 7 bases that match TRBD2. CDR1 is SGHAT and CDR2 is FQNNGV in the germline V gene. V shed 0 bases, J shed 1 base, and the junction held 7 bases outside the gene matches. The CDR3 contains 17 residues. The CDR3 nucleotides are TGTGCCAGCAGCTTAGATAGTGGGAGCGGGGGCACAGATACGCAGTATTTT. This translates into CASSLDSGSGGTDTQYF. The full variable domain, with the rest looked up from reference TRBV11-2 and TRBJ2-3, is EAGVAQSPRYKIIEKRQSVAFWCNPISGHATLYWYQQILGQGPKLLIQFQNNGVVDDSQLPKDRFSAERLKGVDSTLKIQPAKLEDSAVYLCASSLDSGSGGTDTQYFGPGTRLTVL.

This clonotype turned up a few times. This rearrangement joins TRBV3-1 to TRBJ2-1; 10 bases fit TRBD2. Germline V gene lookup returns CDR1 LGHDT and CDR2 YNNKEL (reference sequence). J gave up 0 bases and V 1 base, and 3 bases lay outside the gene matches. The CDR3 is 17 residues long. In DNA, the CDR3 is TGTGCCAGCAGCCAAGTAGCGGGGGGACCCTCCTACAATGAGCAGTTCTTC. This encodes CASSQVAGGPSYNEQFF.

This clonotype has at least ten counts. V gene TRBV9 combines with J gene TRBJ2-7, with 11 bases aligning to TRBD1. The CDR3 has 16 amino acids. From germline, CDR1 is SGDLS and CDR2 YYNGEE. With 0 bases clipped from V and 3 bases from J, the junction kept 5 bases outside the gene matches. CDR3 bases: TGTGCCAGCAGCGTAGCTGGGGGACAGGGGGACTACGAGCAGTACTTC. Residues: CASSVAGGQGDYEQYF.